Following are 21 T cell receptor beta chains from one sample sequenced in a study of CDR3 diversity in severe acne. In TCRdb, the PCR reads were re-called with MiXCR into one record per CDR3 protein. Here the sample spans around 83,000 distinct CDR3 sequences, around 50% being singletons. Sequenced sample: blood. The receptors stem from a male donor with severe acne vulgaris.

This clonotype was observed many times. This chain connects TRBV5-1 to TRBJ1-4; D uncertain. Trimming removed 0 bases at V and 0 bases at J, with 3 bases between. CDR3 length equals 14 residues. CDR1 and CDR2 (germline): SGHRS, YFSETQ. CDR3 residues: CASSLGATNEKLFF. The CDR3 DNA reads TGCGCCAGCAGCTTGGGGGCAACTAATGAAAAACTGTTTTTT.

Worth noting for this clonotype: The junction departs from the called germline gene at one end, perhaps through a read error. The V call is TRBV18, the J call TRBJ1-1; D is unclear. This CDR3 region has 15 residues. Germline V gives CDR1 KGHSH, CDR2 LQKENI. The CDR3 DNA sequence: TGCGCCAGCTCAGTACAGTCCGACGTGAACACTGAAGCTTTCTTT. This gives the protein CASSVQSDVNTEAFF.

This clonotype was seen ten or more times. V and J are TRBV7-9 and TRBJ1-3, with 12 bases fitting TRBD1. This CDR3 is built from 15 residues. Trimming at V came to 3 bases and at J to 6 bases, leaving 3 bases not matched to a gene. CDR1 is SEHNR, CDR2 FQNEAQ, per germline (reference sequence). In DNA, the CDR3 is TGTGCCAGCAGCTTCGGGACAGGGGGCGAAAACACCATATATTTT. This gives the protein CASSFGTGGENTIYF. Supplemented by reference TRBV7-9 and TRBJ1-3, the full variable domain reads DTGVSQNPRHKITKRGQNVTFRCDPISEHNRLYWYRQTLGQGPEFLTYFQNEAQLEKSRLLSDRFSAERPKGSFSTLEIQRTEQGDSAMYLCASSFGTGGENTIYFGEGSWLTVV.

J is TRBJ2-7 and V is TRBV10-3; D gene uncertain. Germline V gene lookup returns CDR1 ENHRY and CDR2 SYGVKD. Trimming stripped 2 bases from V and 3 bases from J, with 11 bases between. This CDR3 spans 14 amino acids. CDR3 region: CAISEPGLLYEQYF. CDR3 DNA: TGTGCCATCAGTGAGCCGGGTCTTCTCTACGAGCAGTACTTC.

As to this clonotype: A junction boundary mismatches the germline segment, possibly from a read error. In DNA, the CDR3 is TGTGCCAGCAGCCCGTACGATGGGGGCGCTGGCTACACCTTC. Residues: CASSPYDGGAGYTF. The rearrangement joins TRBV4-1 to TRBJ1-2; weak D call: TRBD1 (6 bases). The germline V gene has CDR1 MGHRA and CDR2 YSYEKL. The CDR3 totals 14 residues.

This clonotype showed up just a few times. This chain connects TRBV20-1 to TRBJ2-5, with D hard to call. V was trimmed by 1 base and J by 5 bases, leaving 2 bases between them. The CDR3 consists of 10 residues. CDR1 is DFQATT, CDR2 SNEGSKA, per germline (reference sequence). Here the CDR3 reads CSARAETQYF. The CDR3, as DNA: TGCAGTGCTAGAGCTGAGACCCAGTACTTC.

This clonotype was found a few times. V usage is TRBV12-3 or TRBV12-4 and J usage is TRBJ1-2; D is unresolved. Trimming shortened V by 7 bases and J by 4 bases, and 10 bases separated the two germline ends. The CDR3 length is 12 residues. CDR3 nucleotides: TGTGCCAGCACTCCGCACGGCTATGGCTACACCTTC. Protein product: CASTPHGYGYTF.

This chain joins TRBV13 and TRBJ2-6, with 11 bases aligning to TRBD1. The CDR3 totals 17 residues. V lost 4 bases to trimming and J lost 3 bases; unmatched junction nucleotides: 5. From germline, CDR1 is PRHDT and CDR2 FYEKMQ (reference sequence). DNA of the CDR3: TGTGCCAGCAGCTCCGGACAGGGGGCGCTTGGGGCCAACGTCCTGACTTTC. Its translation: CASSSGQGALGANVLTF.

In its sample, this clonotype was seen many times. This sequence joins TRBV5-1 and TRBJ1-1; weak D call: TRBD1 (5 bases). V was pared by 4 bases and J by 4 bases, with 11 bases between. Looked up from germline, CDR1 is SGHRS and CDR2 is YFSETQ. The CDR3 has 13 amino acids. The CDR3 here is CASSPTVATEAFF. In DNA form, the CDR3 reads TGCGCCAGCAGCCCGACAGTGGCCACTGAAGCTTTCTTT. The complete variable domain, with remaining parts taken from reference TRBV5-1 and TRBJ1-1, reads KAGVTQTPRYLIKTRGQQVTLSCSPISGHRSVSWYQQTPGQGLQFLFEYFSETQRNKGNFPGRFSGRQFSNSRSEMNVSTLELGDSALYLCASSPTVATEAFFGQGTRLTVV.

The chain combines TRBV25-1 with TRBJ1-1; D may be TRBD1 (6 bases). Per germline, CDR1 MGHDK and CDR2 SYGVNS. Trimming shortened V by 10 bases and J by 0 bases, and 12 bases separated the two germline ends. The CDR3 has 13 residues. The CDR3 region has the DNA TGTGCCACCACCCACAGGGTGAACACTGAAGCTTTCTTT. Encoded protein: CATTHRVNTEAFF.

This clonotype occurred many times. The V gene is TRBV10-3, the J gene TRBJ1-4; D remains ambiguous. Germline CDR1 is ENHRY and CDR2 is SYGVKD. Trimming pared 3 bases from V and 5 bases from J, leaving 4 bases between. The CDR3 consists of 12 residues. The CDR3 sequence: CAISDENEKLFF. As DNA, the CDR3 is TGTGCCATCAGTGACGAGAATGAAAAACTGTTTTTT.

On this clonotype: A much larger clonotype is one base distant, so this may be a read error. This chain connects TRBV2 to TRBJ2-7; D may be TRBD1 (5 bases). Gene TRBJ2-5 matches the end of the DNA better, so the J call may be wrong. Germline V gene sequence: CDR1 SNHLY, CDR2 FYNNEI. The CDR3 runs 12 residues. The CDR3 region has the DNA TGTGCCAGCTGCCTGACAGAGGAGACCCAGTACTTC. Translating it yields CASCLTEETQYF.

The CDR3 reads CSASNPEGGHEQYF. The CDR3 DNA reads as TGCAGTGCTAGTAATCCGGAAGGGGGTCACGAGCAGTACTTC. The chain carries TRBV20-1 and TRBJ2-7; TRBD1 is a possible D gene (6 bases). The CDR3 contains 14 residues. V shed 3 bases and J shed 5 bases, with 17 bases lying between them. Per germline, CDR1 DFQATT and CDR2 SNEGSKA (reference sequence).

This clonotype was counted ten times or more. The genes are TRBV18 and TRBJ2-3; TRBD2 agrees at 7 bases. The V gene end was trimmed by 2 bases and the J gene end by 5 bases; junction bases not matched to a gene: 10. Germline V gene lookup returns CDR1 KGHSH and CDR2 LQKENI. This CDR3 is built from 16 residues. CDR3 sequence reads: CASSPRSSGNRDTQYF. The CDR3 nucleotides are TGTGCCAGCTCACCAAGGTCTAGCGGCAATAGAGATACGCAGTATTTT.

There are a few counts of this clonotype. The gene calls are TRBV9 and TRBJ1-1, with D maybe TRBD1 (5 bases). This CDR3 is built from 16 residues. V shed 4 bases and J shed 6 bases, with 22 bases lying between them. The germline gives CDR1 SGDLS, CDR2 YYNGEE. Here the CDR3 DNA reads TGTGCCAGCAGCTCATCAGGGTTGATAAGCTTGGCTGAAGCTTTCTTT. It translates to CASSSSGLISLAEAFF.

To note about this clonotype: A much larger clone is a single base away; this may be a read error. Because the CDR3 is missing its conserved closing phenylalanine or tryptophan, this is likely a read error. The V gene is TRBV5-1, the J gene TRBJ2-7; a weak D match, TRBD2 (6 bases). V was clipped by 1 base and J by 1 base, with 9 bases between them. Per the germline V gene, CDR1 is SGHRS and CDR2 is YFSETQ. The CDR3 runs to 14 residues. This CDR3 reads CASSLLAESYEQYL. The CDR3 DNA follows: TGCGCCAGCAGCTTGTTAGCGGAATCCTACGAGCAGTACCTC.

This clonotype was counted many times. This chain joins TRBV29-1 and TRBJ2-7, with 8 bases identical to TRBD1. V lost 6 bases and J lost 0; bases outside the gene matches: 10. Germline V CDR1 and CDR2: SQVTM, ANQGSEA. CDR3 length: 15 residues. The CDR3 DNA reads as TGCAGCGTAGGTTACAGGGGGAGGACCTCCTACGAGCAGTACTTC. Protein: CSVGYRGRTSYEQYF.

The CDR3 is CASRPDWGGYEQYF. CDR3 sequence (DNA): TGTGCCAGCAGACCGGACTGGGGGGGTTACGAGCAGTACTTC. The chain joins TRBV6-5 to TRBJ2-7; 7 bases are a match to TRBD2. The CDR3 extends over 14 amino acids. The ends lost 6 bases at V and 4 bases at J; junction bases unmatched: 9. In germline, CDR1 is MNHEY, CDR2 SVGAGI.

This clonotype turned up a few times. The chain recombines TRBV11-2 with TRBJ1-1; D unclear. This CDR3 has 12 amino acids. V was pared by 5 bases and J by 4 bases, with 8 bases between. Germline loops: CDR1 SGHAT, CDR2 FQNNGV. The CDR3, as DNA: TGTGCCAGCAGCCCGGTCCCCACTGAAGCTTTCTTT. Encoded protein: CASSPVPTEAFF. The full variable domain, with the rest looked up from reference TRBV11-2 and TRBJ1-1, is EAGVAQSPRYKIIEKRQSVAFWCNPISGHATLYWYQQILGQGPKLLIQFQNNGVVDDSQLPKDRFSAERLKGVDSTLKIQPAKLEDSAVYLCASSPVPTEAFFGQGTRLTVV.

This chain links TRBV18 with TRBJ1-5, with D possibly matching TRBD1 (5 bases). The V end lost 2 bases, the J end lost 7 bases, and 15 bases lay between the germline ends. The CDR3 runs 15 residues. Germline loops: CDR1 KGHSH, CDR2 LQKENI. In nucleotides, the CDR3 is TGTGCCAGCTCACCAGGGCAGGGTCAGGGCCAGCCCCAGCATTTT. Its translation is CASSPGQGQGQPQHF. Full variable domain (missing parts from reference TRBV18 and TRBJ1-5): NAGVMQNPRHLVRRRGQEARLRCSPMKGHSHVYWYRQLPEEGLKFMVYLQKENIIDESGMPKERFSAEFPKEGPSILRIQQVVRGDSAAYFCASSPGQGQGQPQHFGDGTRLSIL.

The chain employs TRBV20-1 and TRBJ2-3; 11 bases are a match to TRBD2. The germline CDR1 and CDR2 sequences are DFQATT and SNEGSKA (reference sequence). This CDR3 has 16 residues. The V gene end was trimmed by 5 bases and the J gene end by 8 bases; junction bases not matched to a gene: 15. CDR3 coding DNA: TGCAGTGCTCGGGGGGGTTTAGCGGGAGGGCTCGGTACGCAGTATTTT. Translated, it gives CSARGGLAGGLGTQYF.